This T cell receptor beta chain originates from a study of T cells in narcolepsy. Study-wide findings and caveats: Same-patient CSF and blood CD4+ T cell clonotypes included HCRT-specific and TRIB2-specific autoreactive ones.

Generated by immunoSEQ multiplex PCR, the TCRdb table keeps only in-frame clones and is missing some. The sample shows tens of thousands of clones, over 75% of them seen only once. From germline, CDR1 is MNHEY and CDR2 SMNVEV (reference sequence). After removal of 6 bases from V and 4 bases from J, the junction contained 8 bases not matched to a gene. The CDR3 contains 14 residues. Concerning this clone: Its matching antigen is unknown.

The chain combines TRBV27 with TRBJ1-1; 7 bases map to TRBD1. The source of this sequence is a human donor with narcolepsy. Material: CD45RA- memory CD4+ T cells from PBMCs. As DNA, the CDR3 is TGTGCCAGCAGCCCGACAGGGCGCGTCACTGAAGCTTTCTTT. This sequence encodes CASSPTGRVTEAFF.